The 9 T cell receptor beta chains below come from one sample, sequenced in a study of PD-L1 blockade in urothelial cancer. Sequencing used immunoSEQ multiplex PCR; TCRdb keeps in-frame clones, though not all of them. The repertoire has over 20,000 clones, about 93% of them found once; the top ten carry 10% to 12%. Time point reported: peripheral blood 6 weeks after treatment start. The source material was PBMCs, sampled around atezolizumab (anti-PD-L1) treatment. The receptors were gathered from a woman aged 60-75 years with urothelial cancer.

The rearrangement joins TRBV19 to TRBJ1-5, with a possible D match to TRBD1 (6 bases). Trimming pared 1 base from V and 4 bases from J, leaving 14 bases between. In germline, CDR1 is LNHDA, CDR2 SQIVND (reference sequence). CDR3 length: 16 amino acids. CDR3 sequence reads: CASSIGRGAGNQPQHF. The CDR3 nucleotides read TGTGCCAGTAGTATAGGACGGGGGGCCGGGAATCAGCCCCAGCATTTT.

This rearrangement joins TRBV5-4 to TRBJ2-1; TRBD1 aligns across 8 bases. The CDR3 is 13 residues long. Losses at the gene ends were 2 bases for V and 8 bases for J; bases not matched to a gene: 3. CDR1 is SGHNT and CDR2 is YYREEE in the germline V gene (reference sequence). CDR3 region: CASSLNRGDEQFF. The CDR3 nucleotides read TGTGCCAGCAGCTTAAACAGGGGGGATGAGCAGTTCTTC.

The chain couples TRBV7-9 to TRBJ2-3, with D perhaps matching TRBD1 (5 bases). Deletions cut 1 base from V and 2 bases from J, with 10 bases between. Germline-derived CDR1 and CDR2 are SEHNR and FQNEAQ (reference sequence). The CDR3 covers 15 residues. The CDR3 bases are TGTGCCAGCAGCTTAGGCAGGGCCTACACAGATACGCAGTATTTT. Protein sequence: CASSLGRAYTDTQYF.

V gene TRBV2 combines with J gene TRBJ2-4; TRBD1 agrees at 9 bases. V dropped 6 bases and J dropped 10; count of bases not matched to a gene: 10. This CDR3 is 14 amino acids long. The germline gives CDR1 SNHLY, CDR2 FYNNEI. CDR3 residues: CASSDFSGQGIQYF. As DNA, the CDR3 is TGTGCCAGCAGCGATTTTTCAGGACAGGGGATTCAGTACTTC.

The genes are TRBV19 and TRBJ1-5; D remains unclear. Germline CDR1 is LNHDA and CDR2 is SQIVND (reference sequence). The CDR3 runs to 16 residues. V lost 0 bases, J lost 0 bases, and 9 bases lay in between. CDR3 loop: CASSIERVYSNQPQHF. For the CDR3, the DNA is TGTGCCAGTAGTATAGAGAGGGTTTATAGCAATCAGCCCCAGCATTTT.

CDR3 amino acids: CASSLGLFRRANVLTF. DNA of the CDR3: TGTGCCAGCAGTTTGGGGCTCTTCAGGAGGGCCAACGTCCTGACTTTC. The chain has TRBV27 and TRBJ2-6; a weak D match, TRBD1 (5 bases). The CDR3 totals 16 residues. Germline V gives CDR1 MNHEY, CDR2 SMNVEV (reference sequence). The V and J ends lost 3 bases and 5 bases respectively, with 14 bases between them.

The chain carries TRBV7-9 and TRBJ1-1; D possibly corresponds to TRBD1 (5 bases). V was clipped by 1 base and J by 6 bases, with 6 bases between them. There are 12 residues in the CDR3. The germline gives CDR1 SEHNR, CDR2 FQNEAQ (reference sequence). Here the CDR3 DNA reads TGTGCCAGCAGCTTAGGGACACCTGAAGCTTTCTTT. It codes for CASSLGTPEAFF.

The rearrangement uses TRBV28 and TRBJ2-7, with TRBD2 matching 12 bases. The ends lost 7 bases at V and 6 bases at J; junction bases unmatched: 10. The CDR3 length is 15 residues. Per the germline V gene, CDR1 is MDHEN and CDR2 is SYDVKM. The CDR3 loop is CASTPWRLAGAEQYF. In DNA form, the CDR3 reads TGTGCCAGCACCCCGTGGAGACTAGCGGGAGCCGAGCAGTACTTC.

V is TRBV7-2 and J is TRBJ1-6; 7 positions agree with TRBD1. Germline V lookup: CDR1 SGHTA, CDR2 FQGNSA. The CDR3 loop spans 15 amino acids. Unmatched junction bases numbered 0, after V lost 1 base and J lost 3 bases. CDR3 protein: CASSLDRGYNSPLHF. In DNA form, the CDR3 reads TGTGCCAGCAGCTTAGACAGGGGCTATAATTCACCCCTCCACTTT. The entire variable domain, with the rest obtained from reference TRBV7-2 and TRBJ1-6, is as follows: GAGVSQSPSNKVTEKGKDVELRCDPISGHTALYWYRQSLGQGLEFLIYFQGNSAPDKSGLPSDRFSAERTGGSVSTLTIQRTQQEDSAVYLCASSLDRGYNSPLHFGNGTRLTVT.